A selection of T cell receptor beta chains follows, all from one sample in a study of CD8 T cells in ankylosing spondylitis. TCRdb called the 5' RACE reads again in MiXCR, with one record for every CDR3 protein. Of 130,000 or so distinct CDR3 sequences listed, over 6.5% are singletons. The sequenced sample consisted of blood, either unsorted or a sorted T cell fraction (not recorded which). The receptors shown here come from a male donor with ankylosing spondylitis or in good health (not recorded which). The CDR3 runs from the conserved cysteine through the conserved F or W. Fields, in order: D gene, V gene, clone size, J gene, CDR3 DNA, CDR3 protein. The D gene is left open where the match is weak. The size of a clone is reported for some rows only, either as once, few or many, or as a class for expanded clones.

D gene: TRBD2
V gene: TRBV15
clone size: many
J gene: TRBJ2-1
CDR3 DNA: TGTGCCACCAGCAGAGAGCTAGCGGGAGACTACAATGAGCAGTTCTTC
CDR3 protein: CATSRELAGDYNEQFF

D gene: .
V gene: TRBV7-9
clone size: many
J gene: TRBJ1-2
CDR3 DNA: TGTGCCAGCAGCGGAGTGGGGGGGAACTTCTATGGCTACACCTTC
CDR3 protein: CASSGVGGNFYGYTF

D gene: TRBD2
V gene: TRBV5-1
clone size: many
J gene: TRBJ2-1
CDR3 DNA: TGCGCCAGCAGCTTGCCGGGACTAGCGGGCAATGAGCAGTTCTTC
CDR3 protein: CASSLPGLAGNEQFF

D gene: .
V gene: TRBV7-9
clone size: many
J gene: TRBJ2-5
CDR3 DNA: TGTGCCAGCAGCTTATGGCTGCAAGAGACCCAGTACTTC
CDR3 protein: CASSLWLQETQYF

D gene: .
V gene: TRBV11-2
clone size: many
J gene: TRBJ2-1
CDR3 DNA: TGTGCCAGCAGCTTAGCGCGTAGCTCCTACAATGAGCAGTTCTTC
CDR3 protein: CASSLARSSYNEQFF

D gene: TRBD2
V gene: TRBV20-1
clone size: many
J gene: TRBJ2-3
CDR3 DNA: TGCAGTGGCGCTAGCGGGGGGGCCGGCACAGATACGCAGTATTTT
CDR3 protein: CSGASGGAGTDTQYF

D gene: .
V gene: TRBV18
clone size: many
J gene: TRBJ2-3
CDR3 DNA: TGTGCCAGCTCACCCATACGGGCAGATACGCAGTATTTT
CDR3 protein: CASSPIRADTQYF

D gene: TRBD2
V gene: TRBV5-6
clone size: many
J gene: TRBJ2-1
CDR3 DNA: TGTGCCAGCAGCTCCCCGCTAGCGGGACTAGAGGAGCAGTTCTTC
CDR3 protein: CASSSPLAGLEEQFF

D gene: TRBD2
V gene: TRBV18
clone size: .
J gene: TRBJ2-1
CDR3 DNA: TGTGCCAGCTCACCACAGACTAGCGGGGTAGTCAATGAGCAGTTCTTC
CDR3 protein: CASSPQTSGVVNEQFF

D gene: .
V gene: TRBV20-1
clone size: many
J gene: TRBJ2-3
CDR3 DNA: TGCAGTGTTGACTGGGCCGGTACGCAGTATTTT
CDR3 protein: CSVDWAGTQYF

D gene: .
V gene: TRBV5-1
clone size: many
J gene: TRBJ2-3
CDR3 DNA: TGCGCCAGCAGCGTACGTTCCCCAGATACGCAGTATTTT
CDR3 protein: CASSVRSPDTQYF

D gene: .
V gene: TRBV9
clone size: many
J gene: TRBJ2-1
CDR3 DNA: TGTGCCAGCAGCCCCCCCGGGCCCGACTACAATGAGCAGTTCTTC
CDR3 protein: CASSPPGPDYNEQFF

D gene: .
V gene: TRBV5-1
clone size: many
J gene: TRBJ2-1
CDR3 DNA: TGCGCCAGCAGCTTGGGTAGCGTAGGTAACAATGAGCAGTTCTTC
CDR3 protein: CASSLGSVGNNEQFF

D gene: .
V gene: TRBV14
clone size: many
J gene: TRBJ2-7
CDR3 DNA: TGTGCCAGCAGCCCCTGGGCGGGCTACGAGCAGTACTTC
CDR3 protein: CASSPWAGYEQYF

D gene: TRBD2
V gene: TRBV6-1
clone size: many
J gene: TRBJ2-7
CDR3 DNA: TGTGCCAGCAGGGACCGGGACTACCACTACGAGCAGTACTTC
CDR3 protein: CASRDRDYHYEQYF

D gene: .
V gene: TRBV30
clone size: many
J gene: TRBJ2-1
CDR3 DNA: TGTGCCTGGAGGGAGGGACCTGAGCAGTTCTTC
CDR3 protein: CAWREGPEQFF

D gene: .
V gene: TRBV5-1
clone size: many
J gene: TRBJ2-7
CDR3 DNA: TGCGCCAGCAGCTTGGAGGCAGGGACCGCCTACGAGCAGTACTTC
CDR3 protein: CASSLEAGTAYEQYF

D gene: .
V gene: TRBV2
clone size: many
J gene: TRBJ1-5
CDR3 DNA: TGTGCCGGCCGGCGACAGAGCAATCAGCCCCAGCATTTT
CDR3 protein: CAGRRQSNQPQHF

D gene: .
V gene: TRBV5-5
clone size: many
J gene: TRBJ1-2
CDR3 DNA: TGTGCCAGCAGGTGGACGCCGACCGCTAACTATGGCTACACCTTC
CDR3 protein: CASRWTPTANYGYTF

D gene: .
V gene: TRBV2
clone size: .
J gene: TRBJ1-1
CDR3 DNA: TGTGCCAGCAGTGAAGGGATCCCTAAGGGTGAAGCTTTCTTT
CDR3 protein: CASSEGIPKGEAFF

D gene: .
V gene: TRBV5-1
clone size: many
J gene: TRBJ2-3
CDR3 DNA: TGCGCCAGCAGCTGGTCTAGGGGGGGCACAGATACGCAGTATTTT
CDR3 protein: CASSWSRGGTDTQYF

D gene: .
V gene: TRBV3-1
clone size: many
J gene: TRBJ1-3
CDR3 DNA: TGTGCCAGCAGCCCCGGGGACCGAGGAAACACCATATATTTT
CDR3 protein: CASSPGDRGNTIYF

D gene: .
V gene: TRBV5-1
clone size: many
J gene: TRBJ1-1
CDR3 DNA: TGCGCCAGCAGCCATGGAGGGGGGGAGAACACTGAAGCTTTCTTT
CDR3 protein: CASSHGGGENTEAFF

D gene: .
V gene: TRBV14
clone size: many
J gene: TRBJ2-1
CDR3 DNA: TGTGCCAGCAGCCAAGAGGCCCGCCGGCTATACAATGAGCAGTTCTTC
CDR3 protein: CASSQEARRLYNEQFF

D gene: .
V gene: TRBV5-6
clone size: many
J gene: TRBJ2-6
CDR3 DNA: TGTGCCAGCAGCCAGGGACACGCTATCTTAATCGGGGCCAACGTCCTGACTTTC
CDR3 protein: CASSQGHAILIGANVLTF

D gene: .
V gene: TRBV20-1
clone size: many
J gene: TRBJ2-4
CDR3 DNA: TGCAGTGCTCCCCTATCAGCCAAAAACATTCAGTACTTC
CDR3 protein: CSAPLSAKNIQYF

D gene: .
V gene: TRBV28
clone size: many
J gene: TRBJ2-6
CDR3 DNA: TGTGCCAGCAGTTTCCGGGATCGGGCCAACGTCCTGACTTTC
CDR3 protein: CASSFRDRANVLTF

D gene: .
V gene: TRBV7-2
clone size: many
J gene: TRBJ1-1
CDR3 DNA: TGTGCCAGCAGCTTATCGGGTATCAGTGTGAACACTGAAGCTTTCTTT
CDR3 protein: CASSLSGISVNTEAFF

D gene: .
V gene: TRBV5-6
clone size: many
J gene: TRBJ2-1
CDR3 DNA: TGTGCCAGCAGCTTAACCCTTGAGCAGTTCTTC
CDR3 protein: CASSLTLEQFF

D gene: .
V gene: TRBV6-5
clone size: many
J gene: TRBJ2-2
CDR3 DNA: TGTGCCAGCAGTTACCCCGGCGGGACTCTTGTGGGCACCGGGGAGCTGTTTTTT
CDR3 protein: CASSYPGGTLVGTGELFF

D gene: .
V gene: TRBV3-1
clone size: few
J gene: TRBJ2-5
CDR3 DNA: TGTGCCAGCAGCCAACAATACCGCGGGGAGACCCAGTACTTC
CDR3 protein: CASSQQYRGETQYF

D gene: .
V gene: TRBV20-1
clone size: many
J gene: TRBJ1-4
CDR3 DNA: TGCAGTGCTAGTACAGCTACTAATGAAAAACTGTTTTTT
CDR3 protein: CSASTATNEKLFF

D gene: .
V gene: TRBV6-1
clone size: many
J gene: TRBJ2-3
CDR3 DNA: TGTGCCAGCAGTCGCAGGACTGGCACAGATACGCAGTATTTT
CDR3 protein: CASSRRTGTDTQYF

D gene: .
V gene: TRBV6-4
clone size: many
J gene: TRBJ2-2
CDR3 DNA: TGTGCCAGCAGTGTTTTGCCCTTCGCGAACACCGGGGAGCTGTTTTTT
CDR3 protein: CASSVLPFANTGELFF

D gene: TRBD1
V gene: TRBV30
clone size: few
J gene: TRBJ1-3
CDR3 DNA: TGTGCCTGGAGGACAGGGGGCCGATCTGGAAACACCATATATTTT
CDR3 protein: CAWRTGGRSGNTIYF

D gene: .
V gene: TRBV20-1
clone size: many
J gene: TRBJ2-3
CDR3 DNA: TGCAGTGCTCCGGACGGGAGAGGGGATACGCAGTATTTT
CDR3 protein: CSAPDGRGDTQYF

D gene: .
V gene: TRBV5-1
clone size: many
J gene: TRBJ1-1
CDR3 DNA: TGCGCCAGCAGCCCCGGAAGGCTCGATTTTACTGAAGCTTTCTTT
CDR3 protein: CASSPGRLDFTEAFF

D gene: .
V gene: TRBV20-1
clone size: .
J gene: TRBJ2-3
CDR3 DNA: TGCAGTGCTGTGGACAGCACAGATACGCAGTATTTT
CDR3 protein: CSAVDSTDTQYF

D gene: TRBD1
V gene: TRBV30
clone size: .
J gene: TRBJ1-5
CDR3 DNA: TGTGCCTGGAGGGTGACAGGGGGGGATCAGCCCCAGCATTTT
CDR3 protein: CAWRVTGGDQPQHF

D gene: .
V gene: TRBV5-1
clone size: many
J gene: TRBJ1-1
CDR3 DNA: TGCGCCAGCAGCTTAACGGGGCAGAACACTGAAGCTTTCTTT
CDR3 protein: CASSLTGQNTEAFF

D gene: .
V gene: TRBV6-2/TRBV6-3
clone size: many
J gene: TRBJ2-7
CDR3 DNA: TGTGCCAGCAGTTACGAGGCCTCCTCCTACGAGCAGTACTTC
CDR3 protein: CASSYEASSYEQYF

D gene: .
V gene: TRBV7-9
clone size: many
J gene: TRBJ2-6
CDR3 DNA: TGTGCCAGCAGCTTAGCTGTAGGGTCTGGGGCCAACGTCCTGACTTTC
CDR3 protein: CASSLAVGSGANVLTF

D gene: .
V gene: TRBV5-1
clone size: many
J gene: TRBJ2-7
CDR3 DNA: TGCGCCAGCAGCTTGGTGGCCGGAGCCTACGAGCAGTACTTC
CDR3 protein: CASSLVAGAYEQYF

D gene: TRBD2
V gene: TRBV18
clone size: many
J gene: TRBJ2-7
CDR3 DNA: TGTGCCAGCTCTCCTCTGAGCGGGCTAGCGGCCTACGAGCAGTACTTC
CDR3 protein: CASSPLSGLAAYEQYF

D gene: .
V gene: TRBV7-2
clone size: many
J gene: TRBJ1-2
CDR3 DNA: TGTGCCAGCACCCCGGGCCCAGGAGGGTACTATGGCTACACCTTC
CDR3 protein: CASTPGPGGYYGYTF

D gene: .
V gene: TRBV10-3
clone size: .
J gene: TRBJ2-7
CDR3 DNA: TGTGCCATCAGGGAAGACTACGAAGGCTACGAGCAGTACTTC
CDR3 protein: CAIREDYEGYEQYF

D gene: .
V gene: TRBV2
clone size: few
J gene: TRBJ2-1
CDR3 DNA: TGTGCCAGCACTCCCCCAACGGCAGGCCGGCCCCACAATGAGCAGTTCTTC
CDR3 protein: CASTPPTAGRPHNEQFF

D gene: .
V gene: TRBV5-1
clone size: many
J gene: TRBJ1-5
CDR3 DNA: TGCGCCAGCAGCCCGGACGGAAGCAATCAGCCCCAGCATTTT
CDR3 protein: CASSPDGSNQPQHF

D gene: TRBD1
V gene: TRBV29-1
clone size: few
J gene: TRBJ2-3
CDR3 DNA: TGCAGCGTTGGTCCAGGGACAGGGGACGCAGATACGCAGTATTTT
CDR3 protein: CSVGPGTGDADTQYF

D gene: TRBD1
V gene: TRBV5-1
clone size: many
J gene: TRBJ2-1
CDR3 DNA: TGCGCCAGCAGCTTGTTTCTCCAGGGGGCATACAATGAGCAGTTCTTC
CDR3 protein: CASSLFLQGAYNEQFF

D gene: .
V gene: TRBV5-1
clone size: many
J gene: TRBJ1-1
CDR3 DNA: TGCGCCAGCAGCGATCAAGCCAGGGCCGAAGGCACTGAAGCTTTCTTT
CDR3 protein: CASSDQARAEGTEAFF

D gene: .
V gene: TRBV5-1
clone size: many
J gene: TRBJ2-5
CDR3 DNA: TGCGCCAGCAGCTTGGGGATACAGGGAATCCAAGAGACCCAGTACTTC
CDR3 protein: CASSLGIQGIQETQYF

D gene: .
V gene: TRBV5-1
clone size: many
J gene: TRBJ2-1
CDR3 DNA: TGCGCCAGCAGCTTCCCGAACAATGAGCAGTTCTTC
CDR3 protein: CASSFPNNEQFF